These 15 T cell receptor beta chains came from one sample sequenced in a study of blood T cell repertoires in COVID-19. Clones were sequenced by immunoSEQ multiplex PCR, and TCRdb holds only the in-frame ones, with some missing. The sample includes nearly 15,000 clones, around 77% seen only once; the top ten take around 13%. Sequencing used peripheral blood. Receptor source: a human donor in a cohort sampled during active COVID-19.

This clone showed up just a few times. The chain has TRBV5-1 and TRBJ2-2; 11 nucleotides align to TRBD1. The CDR3 spans 17 residues. The V segment lost 2 bases and the J segment 6 bases; nucleotides outside the gene matches: 9. CDR1 is SGHRS and CDR2 is YFSETQ in the germline V gene. In nucleotides, the CDR3 is TGCGCCAGCAGCTTCTACGGACAGGGGGCTGGGTCCGGGGAGCTGTTTTTT. Its protein product is CASSFYGQGAGSGELFF.

This clone occurred a few times. The rearrangement links TRBV7-2 to TRBJ2-7; D unresolved. Germline V lookup: CDR1 SGHTA, CDR2 FQGNSA. Trimming removed 5 bases at V and 0 bases at J, with 11 bases between. The CDR3 spans 14 residues. The CDR3 bases are TGTGCCAGCAGCCTTGACTCGAGCTCCTACGAGCAGTACTTC. It encodes CASSLDSSSYEQYF.

V usage is TRBV10-3 and J usage is TRBJ1-6; D perhaps matches TRBD1 (6 bases). The length of the CDR3 is 14 residues. Germline CDR1 is ENHRY and CDR2 is SYGVKD. V lost 7 bases and J 6 bases, leaving 13 bases between the germline ends. The CDR3 reads CAITADRSNSPLHF. CDR3 in DNA: TGTGCCATCACTGCGGACAGAAGTAATTCACCCCTCCACTTT.

The chain uses TRBV6-5 and TRBJ2-5; 9 positions match TRBD2. The CDR3 consists of 15 residues. Germline CDR1 reads MNHEY; CDR2 reads SVGAGI. Trimming removed 4 bases from V and 4 bases from J; junction bases left unmatched: 7. CDR3 in DNA: TGTGCCAGCAGTTCAGCGGGACTAGCCGGAGAGACCCAGTACTTC. This translates into CASSSAGLAGETQYF.

This clone was counted a few times. V is TRBV11-2 and J is TRBJ2-7, with D perhaps TRBD1 (6 bases). The CDR3 loop spans 15 amino acids. Trimming took 4 bases from V and 1 from J, leaving 14 bases between them. The V gene's germline CDR1 is SGHAT and CDR2 FQNNGV. The CDR3 spells CASSSLKGVSYEQYF. In DNA form, the CDR3 reads TGTGCCAGCAGCTCCCTCAAGGGGGTGTCCTACGAGCAGTACTTC.

The chain is built from TRBV28 and TRBJ2-7, with TRBD1 identical over 9 bases. From germline, CDR1 is MDHEN and CDR2 SYDVKM. The CDR3 covers 14 residues. V trimming: 8 bases; J trimming: 5 bases; junction bases outside the gene matches: 10. Written as DNA, the CDR3 is TGTGCCAGCTTCAAGGGGGACAGGGAGAACGAGCAGTACTTC. Protein product: CASFKGDRENEQYF. Full variable domain (remainder filled in from reference TRBV28 and TRBJ2-7): DVKVTQSSRYLVKRTGEKVFLECVQDMDHENMFWYRQDPGLGLRLIYFSYDVKMKEKGDIPEGYSVSREKKERFSLILESASTNQTSMYLCASFKGDRENEQYFGPGTRLTVT.

The chain employs TRBV7-3 and TRBJ1-2; TRBD1 is a possible D gene (5 bases). This CDR3 is built from 13 residues. Germline-derived CDR1 and CDR2 are SGHTA and FQGTGA. Between the trimmed V and J ends, which lost 5 bases and 5 bases, there was a span of 12 bases. Written as DNA, the CDR3 is TGTGCCAGCAGCCCGACCCCAGGGTATGGCTACACCTTC. It translates to CASSPTPGYGYTF.

The V and J genes are TRBV7-9 and TRBJ2-3; TRBD2 aligns across 15 bases. Trimming removed 5 bases from V and 4 bases from J; junction bases left unmatched: 4. The CDR3 contains 16 residues. Per germline, CDR1 SEHNR and CDR2 FQNEAQ (reference sequence). The CDR3, as DNA: TGTGCCAGCAGCACCGGACTAGCGGGGGGGGCAGATACGCAGTATTTT. This sequence encodes CASSTGLAGGADTQYF.

V and J are TRBV28 and TRBJ2-5; 8 nucleotides match TRBD2. Looked up from germline, CDR1 is MDHEN and CDR2 is SYDVKM. With 4 bases clipped from V and 3 bases from J, the junction kept 16 bases outside the gene matches. The CDR3 is made up of 18 amino acids. The CDR3 is CASSWGGFLIAGKETQYF. CDR3 DNA: TGTGCCAGCAGTTGGGGCGGTTTTTTAATAGCGGGGAAAGAGACCCAGTACTTC.

V and J are TRBV6-1 and TRBJ2-5, with D perhaps matching TRBD2 (6 bases). CDR1 is MNHNS and CDR2 is SASEGT in the germline V gene. CDR3 length equals 14 residues. The V end was cut by 1 base, the J end by 4 bases, with 10 bases between. The CDR3 DNA is TGTGCCAGCAGTGAAGGGCTAGCGCTAGAGACCCAGTACTTC. Protein: CASSEGLALETQYF.

The chain joins TRBV5-5 to TRBJ2-1; 14 positions match TRBD2. Germline V gene data show CDR1 as SGHKS and CDR2 as YYEKEE (reference sequence). The CDR3 runs to 18 residues. J was trimmed by 1 base and V by 8 bases; bases with no gene match: 11. CDR3 region: CASFPGLAGVRSYNEQFF. CDR3 DNA: TGTGCCAGTTTCCCGGGACTAGCGGGAGTCAGGTCCTACAATGAGCAGTTCTTC.

The chain employs TRBV7-6 and TRBJ2-1; TRBD2 agrees at 7 bases. Looked up from germline, CDR1 is SGHVS and CDR2 is FNYEAQ. The CDR3 is made up of 14 amino acids. J gave up 2 bases and V 8 bases, and 6 bases lay outside the gene matches. The CDR3 loop reads CASSAGSAYNEQFF. CDR3 bases: TGTGCCAGCTCAGCGGGGTCAGCCTACAATGAGCAGTTCTTC. The full variable domain, with the rest looked up from reference TRBV7-6 and TRBJ2-1, is GAGVSQSPRYKVTKRGQDVALRCDPISGHVSLYWYRQALGQGPEFLTYFNYEAQQDKSGLPNDRFSAERPEGSISTLTIQRTEQRDSAMYRCASSAGSAYNEQFFGPGTRLTVL.

V gene TRBV10-3 combines with J gene TRBJ2-3; a weak D match, TRBD2 (6 bases). The CDR3 extends over 16 amino acids. Between the trimmed V and J ends, which lost 6 bases and 2 bases, there was a span of 18 bases. Germline CDR1 ENHRY, CDR2 SYGVKD. This chain's CDR3 is CAIRSPTGLNTDTQYF. The DNA of the CDR3 is TGTGCCATCAGGAGCCCTACGGGACTCAACACAGATACGCAGTATTTT.

DNA of the CDR3: TGCGCCAGCAGCTTGGCAGGGGGCGACTCCTACGAGCAGTACTTC. This translates into CASSLAGGDSYEQYF. This chain uses TRBV5-1 with TRBJ2-7; 8 positions match TRBD1. The germline gives CDR1 SGHRS, CDR2 YFSETQ. The CDR3 runs 15 residues. With V trimmed by 0 bases and J by 0 bases, 2 bases remained unmatched.

The chain recombines TRBV10-2 with TRBJ1-5, with D hard to call. The CDR3 has 13 amino acids. Germline CDR1 is WSHSY and CDR2 is SAAADI. The ends were cut back, 2 bases at V and 5 bases at J, with 7 bases in the middle. The CDR3 sequence: CASSETGDQPQHF. The CDR3 DNA is TGCGCCAGCAGTGAGACTGGTGATCAGCCCCAGCATTTT.